The 28 T cell receptor beta chains below come from one sample, sequenced in a study of early stage breast cancer tumors (TCRdb year 2017). The library was made by the immunoSEQ multiplex PCR assay. In TCRdb, the immuneACCESS table is reduced to in-frame sequences with V and J assigned. These tables do not hold every clone; where another copy was compared, an unresolved V gene accounts for under half, and the others remain unexplained. For this sample there are about 31,000 clones; 74% appear just once. The top ten constitute about 4.3% of the sample. Sequencing was carried out using blood. The origin of the receptors is a person aged 35-49 years with breast cancer.

The chain joins TRBV6-5 to TRBJ2-5; D remains ambiguous. V lost 2 bases and J lost 5, with 15 bases in between. The CDR3 sequence is 15 residues long. Germline-derived CDR1 and CDR2 are MNHEY and SVGAGI. The CDR3 coding sequence is TGTGCCAGCAGTTACGCCCTACTGGGTCGCGAGACCCAGTACTTC. Amino acids: CASSYALLGRETQYF.

This rearrangement joins TRBV5-5 to TRBJ1-3; the D gene is possibly TRBD1 (5 bases). This CDR3 has 14 amino acids. Trimming shortened V by 1 base and J by 6 bases, and 11 bases separated the two germline ends. CDR1 SGHKS and CDR2 YYEKEE come from the germline V gene (reference sequence). The CDR3 bases are TGTGCCAGCAGCTTGATCGCGGGACCAAACACCATATATTTT. Encoded protein: CASSLIAGPNTIYF.

V usage is TRBV29-1 and J usage is TRBJ1-2, with 8 bases matching TRBD1. Germline CDR1 reads SQVTM; CDR2 reads ANQGSEA. V lost 6 bases to trimming and J lost 3 bases; unmatched junction nucleotides: 6. The CDR3 is 13 residues long. CDR3 region: CSVSGGWYYGYTF. The CDR3 region has the DNA TGCAGCGTCTCAGGGGGCTGGTACTATGGCTACACCTTC.

V is TRBV28 and J is TRBJ2-3; D is perhaps TRBD2 (5 bases). Between the trimmed V and J ends, which lost 10 bases and 5 bases, there was a span of 19 bases. CDR1 and CDR2 (germline): MDHEN, SYDVKM. CDR3 length equals 14 residues. CDR3 coding DNA: TGTGCCATCACCCCCCGGACTGCTCAAGATACGCAGTATTTT. This translates into CAITPRTAQDTQYF.

This clone came up once. The gene calls are TRBV4-3 and TRBJ2-1, with 9 bases matching TRBD2. CDR1 LGHNA and CDR2 YSLEER come from the germline V gene. The CDR3 spans 16 residues. V trimming: 4 bases; J trimming: 4 bases; junction bases outside the gene matches: 8. The CDR3: CASSPDGGRDYNEQFF. The CDR3 DNA is TGCGCCAGCAGCCCCGATGGCGGGAGGGATTACAATGAGCAGTTCTTC.

This clone was seen a handful of times. For the CDR3, the DNA is TGTGCCAGCAGCGGATGGGGGAACACTGAAGCTTTCTTT. This translates into CASSGWGNTEAFF. The rearrangement links TRBV7-6 to TRBJ1-1; no clear D gene. The CDR3 length is 13 residues. Deletions cut 5 bases from V and 1 base from J, with 8 bases between. CDR1 and CDR2 (germline): SGHVS, FNYEAQ.

This chain links TRBV7-6 with TRBJ2-3; D might be TRBD2 (5 bases). The CDR3 spans 14 residues. With 5 bases removed from V and 4 bases from J, the gap between germline ends came to 13 bases. Germline V CDR1 and CDR2: SGHVS, FNYEAQ. Written as DNA, the CDR3 is TGTGCCAGCAGCAAAGGACTGGGCCCAGATACGCAGTATTTT. This sequence encodes CASSKGLGPDTQYF.

The V call is TRBV19, the J call TRBJ1-4, with D tentatively TRBD1 (5 bases). Germline V lookup: CDR1 LNHDA, CDR2 SQIVND (reference sequence). V lost 4 bases and J 6 bases, leaving 12 bases between the germline ends. The CDR3 is 14 residues long. The CDR3 bases are TGTGCCAGTAGTACGGTTAAGGGGCATGAAAAACTGTTTTTT. Amino acid sequence: CASSTVKGHEKLFF.

V gene TRBV5-1 combines with J gene TRBJ2-2; D remains unclear. The CDR3 totals 14 residues. CDR1 and CDR2 from the germline V gene are SGHRS and YFSETQ. Deletions cut 0 bases from V and 7 bases from J, with 10 bases between. For the CDR3, the DNA is TGCGCCAGCAGCTTGGAGCTAGGAAACGGGGAGCTGTTTTTT. Translating gives CASSLELGNGELFF.

V is TRBV7-9 and J is TRBJ2-1; 14 bases are a match to TRBD2. CDR1 SEHNR and CDR2 FQNEAQ come from the germline V gene (reference sequence). This CDR3 is built from 16 residues. The V gene end was trimmed by 5 bases and the J gene end by 10 bases; junction bases not matched to a gene: 10. The CDR3 sequence: CASSPLGLAGEREQFF. The CDR3 region has the DNA TGTGCCAGCAGCCCTTTGGGACTAGCGGGAGAGCGGGAGCAGTTCTTC.

CDR3 coding DNA: TGTGCCAGCAGGTACCGTACAGGGAGCACTGAAGCTTTCTTT. Encoded protein: CASRYRTGSTEAFF. V and J are TRBV6-1 and TRBJ1-1; tentative D call: TRBD1 (6 bases). V was shortened by 6 bases and J by 4 bases, with 15 bases between the two germline ends. CDR1 and CDR2 from the germline V gene are MNHNS and SASEGT. This CDR3 region has 14 residues.

This rearrangement joins TRBV7-9 to TRBJ1-5; 8 bases agree with TRBD1. The CDR3 runs to 15 residues. V dropped 6 bases and J dropped 3; count of bases not matched to a gene: 7. Germline values: CDR1 SEHNR, CDR2 FQNEAQ (reference sequence). DNA of the CDR3: TGTGCCAGCAGTCCGGGACAGGACCTCAATCAGCCCCAGCATTTT. This translates into CASSPGQDLNQPQHF.

V and J are TRBV27 and TRBJ2-7; D uncertain. This CDR3 comprises 14 residues. V was pared by 11 bases and J by 4 bases, with 21 bases between. The germline gives CDR1 MNHEY, CDR2 SMNVEV (reference sequence). The CDR3 spells CAATESETLYEQYF. CDR3 nucleotides: TGTGCCGCCACTGAGTCCGAGACACTTTACGAGCAGTACTTC.

This rearrangement joins TRBV7-3 to TRBJ2-3, with 12 bases fitting TRBD2. Trimming at V came to 5 bases and at J to 2 bases, leaving 5 bases not matched to a gene. CDR1 is SGHTA and CDR2 is FQGTGA in the germline V gene. The CDR3 runs to 16 residues. In DNA, the CDR3 is TGTGCCAGCAGCGGGGGACTAGCGGGCTTCACAGATACGCAGTATTTT. This codes for CASSGGLAGFTDTQYF.

This sequence joins TRBV30 and TRBJ2-3, with 9 bases aligning to TRBD2. The V gene end was trimmed by 1 base and the J gene end by 0 bases; junction bases not matched to a gene: 2. Germline-derived CDR1 and CDR2 are GTSNPN and SVGIG (reference sequence). The CDR3 runs 15 residues. The CDR3, as DNA: TGTGCCTGGAGTGGAGCGGGAGGTAGCACAGATACGCAGTATTTT. Translation: CAWSGAGGSTDTQYF.

V gene TRBV11-2 combines with J gene TRBJ1-2; D is possibly TRBD1 (6 bases). Trimming left V 4 bases short and J 2 bases short, with 11 bases between. This CDR3 has 14 amino acids. Germline V gene sequence: CDR1 SGHAT, CDR2 FQNNGV. The CDR3 protein is CASSSWGANYGYTF. The CDR3, as DNA: TGTGCCAGCAGCTCGTGGGGGGCCAACTATGGCTACACCTTC.

The chain is built from TRBV5-1 and TRBJ1-1; D possibly corresponds to TRBD1 (6 bases). Germline CDR1 and CDR2: SGHRS and YFSETQ. With 8 bases removed from V and 0 bases from J, the gap between germline ends came to 11 bases. This CDR3 is built from 13 residues. The CDR3 DNA reads as TGCGCCAGTTCACAGGGCCTGAACACTGAAGCTTTCTTT. Translating gives CASSQGLNTEAFF.

The chain couples TRBV19 to TRBJ1-2; D is unresolved. V lost 1 base and J lost 7, with 10 bases in between. The CDR3 runs 13 residues. The germline V gene has CDR1 LNHDA and CDR2 SQIVND (reference sequence). This CDR3 is CASSIASRAGYTF. The DNA of the CDR3 is TGTGCCAGTAGTATAGCATCCCGAGCTGGCTACACCTTC.

This clone appeared once. Other DNA sequences within the sample encode an identical CDR3. The chain couples TRBV30 to TRBJ1-5; TRBD1 aligns across 9 bases. The trim removed 1 base at V and 5 bases at J, leaving 0 bases unmatched. Germline V gene data show CDR1 as GTSNPN and CDR2 as SVGIG (reference sequence). The CDR3 covers 13 residues. Written as DNA, the CDR3 is TGTGCCTGGAGTGGACAGGGGGATCAGCCCCAGCATTTT. It yields the protein CAWSGQGDQPQHF.

In its sample, this clone was seen a few times. The chain links TRBV9 to TRBJ2-7; D possibly corresponds to TRBD1 (6 bases). The germline V gene encodes CDR1 SGDLS and CDR2 YYNGEE. Trimming removed 3 bases from V and 2 bases from J, with 15 bases in between. This CDR3 is 15 amino acids long. The CDR3 DNA follows: TGTGCCAGCAGCGCAATGTGGCAGGGGACCTACGAGCAGTACTTC. As protein: CASSAMWQGTYEQYF.

CDR3 DNA sequence: TGTGCCAGCAGCGTGCAAGCAACTAATGAAAAACTGTTTTTT. As protein: CASSVQATNEKLFF. V usage is TRBV5-4 and J usage is TRBJ1-4; D unresolved. Looked up from germline, CDR1 is SGHNT and CDR2 is YYREEE (reference sequence). V was pared by 4 bases and J by 0 bases, with 7 bases between. This CDR3 spans 14 amino acids.

This clone was detected only once. The gene calls are TRBV6-5 and TRBJ2-7, with D possibly being TRBD1 or TRBD2 (5 bases each). The CDR3 loop spans 13 amino acids. CDR1 and CDR2 (germline): MNHEY, SVGAGI. Between the trimmed V and J ends, which lost 6 bases and 7 bases, there was a span of 16 bases. The CDR3 here is CASSVPGTVEQYF. For the CDR3, the DNA is TGTGCCAGCAGCGTCCCAGGGACGGTTGAGCAGTACTTC.

This clone came up a few times. The chain combines TRBV7-9 with TRBJ1-2, with D tentatively TRBD1 (5 bases). This CDR3 spans 12 amino acids. Germline V gene sequence: CDR1 SEHNR, CDR2 FQNEAQ (reference sequence). V lost 0 bases and J 6 bases, leaving 5 bases between the germline ends. This CDR3 is CASSLATDGYTF. The CDR3 nucleotides read TGTGCCAGCAGCTTAGCGACAGATGGCTACACCTTC.

The V and J genes are TRBV5-6 and TRBJ2-1, with 8 bases lining up with TRBD1. V lost 4 bases to trimming and J lost 6 bases; unmatched junction nucleotides: 6. The CDR3 has 14 amino acids. Germline loops: CDR1 SGHDT, CDR2 YYEEEE. The DNA of the CDR3 is TGTGCCAGCAGCATACAGGGGGATTTCAATGAGCAGTTCTTC. It specifies CASSIQGDFNEQFF.

This rearrangement joins TRBV18 to TRBJ2-7; D call uncertain. The CDR3 totals 14 residues. Germline V gene lookup returns CDR1 KGHSH and CDR2 LQKENI. Trimming took off 0 bases at V and 3 bases at J, with 9 bases between the two ends. The CDR3 DNA reads as TGTGCCAGCTCACCACCGGTCCAGCTCTACGAGCAGTACTTC. It codes for CASSPPVQLYEQYF.

The genes are TRBV28 and TRBJ2-3; TRBD2 is a possible D gene (5 bases). Germline CDR1 is MDHEN and CDR2 is SYDVKM. V lost 3 bases and J 6 bases, leaving 7 bases between the germline ends. The CDR3 loop spans 12 amino acids. CDR3 region: CASSFLADTQYF. The DNA for the CDR3 is TGTGCCAGCAGTTTCCTAGCCGATACGCAGTATTTT.

The chain is built from TRBV4-2 and TRBJ2-2; no firm D call. Germline lookup yields CDR1 LGHNA and CDR2 YNFKEQ. Trimming stripped 0 bases from V and 5 bases from J, with 16 bases between. The CDR3 consists of 17 residues. CDR3 nucleotides: TGTGCCAGCAGCCAAGATAAGACCCCTGGGTGGACCGGGGAGCTGTTTTTT. It translates to CASSQDKTPGWTGELFF.

This clone appeared once. The V gene is TRBV5-8, the J gene TRBJ2-3; D gene unclear. V was pared by 4 bases and J by 0 bases, with 12 bases between. Germline V lookup: CDR1 SGHTS, CDR2 YDEGEE. This CDR3 is built from 15 residues. The CDR3 here is CASSRDSSSTDTQYF. CDR3 in DNA: TGTGCCAGCAGCCGCGACTCATCTAGCACAGATACGCAGTATTTT.